This is a list of T cell receptor beta chains from one sample in a study of T cells in Graves' hyperthyroidism and ophthalmopathy. Via MiXCR, TCRdb re-called the multiplex PCR reads, giving one row per CDR3 protein. There are around 290,000 distinct CDR3 sequences in the sample; about an eighth occur only once, and roughly 7.5% lies in the top ten. Sequenced: blood. These TCRs come from a woman aged 25-40 years with Graves' hyperthyroidism that later progressed to Graves' ophthalmopathy. The CDR3 runs from the conserved cysteine through the conserved F or W. A D gene is named only where the DNA matches it firmly. The size of a clone is reported for some rows only, either as once, few or many, or as a class for expanded clones.

J gene | clone size | V gene | D gene | CDR3 protein | CDR3 DNA
TRBJ1-1 | many | TRBV12-3/TRBV12-4 | TRBD1 | CASSPTGLAEAFF | TGTGCCAGCAGCCCGACAGGGTTGGCTGAAGCTTTCTTT
TRBJ2-3 | few | TRBV20-1 | TRBD2 | CSASSGLVPGTDTQYF | TGCAGTGCTAGTTCAGGACTAGTTCCTGGCACAGATACGCAGTATTTT
TRBJ2-7 | few | TRBV6-1 | TRBD2 | CASRSGSGSPWEQYF | TGTGCCAGCAGAAGCGGTAGCGGGAGTCCTTGGGAGCAGTACTTC
TRBJ2-3 | few | TRBV4-3 | - | CASSQGASENTDTQYF | TGCGCCAGCAGCCAAGGGGCTAGCGAAAACACAGATACGCAGTATTTT
TRBJ2-3 | few | TRBV24-1 | - | CATSDLTGDGTDTQYF | TGTGCCACCAGTGATTTGACGGGGGATGGGACAGATACGCAGTATTTT
TRBJ2-7 | - | TRBV30 | - | CAWGGLGQFYEQYF | TGTGCCTGGGGGGGGTTGGGACAGTTCTACGAGCAGTACTTC
TRBJ1-2 | few | TRBV5-8 | - | CASSLEAGTGYTF | TGTGCCAGCAGCTTGGAGGCCGGAACCGGCTACACCTTC
TRBJ2-3 | few | TRBV19 | - | CASSIKQLPDTQYF | TGTGCCAGTAGTATAAAGCAGCTTCCAGATACGCAGTATTTT
TRBJ1-2 | - | TRBV3-1 | - | CASSPRTQGGYTF | TGTGCCAGCAGCCCAAGGACCCAGGGAGGCTACACCTTC
TRBJ1-2 | - | TRBV19 | TRBD1 | CASSLGQSLANYGYTF | TGTGCCAGTAGTTTGGGACAGTCCCTAGCTAACTATGGCTACACCTTC
TRBJ2-3 | - | TRBV29-1 | - | CRVEGIRGTDTQYF | TGCCGCGTTGAAGGTATCAGGGGCACAGATACGCAGTATTTT
TRBJ1-1 | many | TRBV20-1 | TRBD1 | CSARGQRDTEAFF | TGCAGTGCTCGGGGACAGAGGGACACTGAAGCTTTCTTT
TRBJ2-5 | many | TRBV7-8 | TRBD2 | CASSPYLGGRAGETQYF | TGTGCCAGCAGCCCATACCTAGGAGGGAGGGCCGGGGAGACCCAGTACTTC
TRBJ2-1 | many | TRBV11-2 | TRBD2 | CASSWGGTSGNNEQFF | TGTGCCAGCAGCTGGGGTGGGACTAGCGGGAACAATGAGCAGTTCTTC
TRBJ1-2 | many | TRBV5-1 | - | CASSLRPGVTNYGYTF | TGCGCCAGCAGCCTCCGCCCGGGGGTTACTAACTATGGCTACACCTTC
TRBJ2-1 | many | TRBV3-1 | - | CASSQAGEKQFF | TGTGCCAGCAGCCAAGCGGGGGAGAAGCAGTTCTTC
TRBJ2-3 | many | TRBV11-2 | TRBD2 | CASSPRLSGNTDTQYF | TGTGCCAGCAGCCCCCGTCTTAGCGGGAACACAGATACGCAGTATTTT
TRBJ2-7 | few | TRBV10-1 | - | CASSAGYEQYF | TGCGCCAGCAGTGCGGGTTACGAGCAGTACTTC
TRBJ1-3 | many | TRBV6-1 | TRBD1 | CASKTDRATSSGNTIYF | TGTGCCAGCAAAACGGACAGGGCTACTAGCTCTGGAAACACCATATATTTT
TRBJ2-2 | many | TRBV7-9 | TRBD2 | CASSSFGLVGTGELFF | TGTGCCAGCAGCTCCTTCGGACTAGTGGGCACCGGGGAGCTGTTTTTT
TRBJ2-7 | - | TRBV14 | - | CASSNGGFSYEQYF | TGTGCCAGCAGCAATGGTGGGTTTTCCTACGAGCAGTACTTC
TRBJ1-6 | - | TRBV5-6 | - | CASKAEDSPLHF | TGTGCCAGCAAGGCAGAAGATTCACCCCTCCACTTT
TRBJ2-7 | - | TRBV6-2/TRBV6-3 | - | CASIDASLGYEQYF | TGTGCCAGCATAGATGCCTCGCTCGGATACGAGCAGTACTTC
TRBJ1-4 | many | TRBV2 | - | CASNRWTSTNEKLFF | TGTGCCAGCAACCGGTGGACCTCAACTAATGAAAAACTGTTTTTT
TRBJ1-2 | many | TRBV27 | TRBD1 | CASSDRGRGYTF | TGTGCCAGCAGTGACAGGGGCCGCGGCTACACCTTC
TRBJ2-5 | many | TRBV11-2 | - | CASSGFAALQETQYF | TGTGCCAGCAGCGGCTTCGCGGCCCTCCAAGAGACCCAGTACTTC
TRBJ2-3 | many | TRBV27 | - | CASSLQQASSTDTQYF | TGTGCCAGCAGTTTACAACAGGCCTCTAGCACAGATACGCAGTATTTT
TRBJ1-1 | - | TRBV4-1 | - | CASGSRGSLAEAFF | TGCGCCAGCGGATCGCGGGGGTCGCTCGCTGAAGCTTTCTTT
TRBJ2-5 | many | TRBV6-5 | - | CASSYYTGGQETQYF | TGTGCCAGCAGTTACTACACAGGAGGACAAGAGACCCAGTACTTC
TRBJ1-3 | few | TRBV30 | - | CAWSVRLGGSTIYF | TGTGCCTGGAGTGTTAGACTTGGGGGAAGCACCATATATTTT
TRBJ2-1 | many | TRBV25-1 | - | CASSVSGISSYNEQFF | TGTGCCAGCAGTGTCTCAGGGATCAGCTCCTACAATGAGCAGTTCTTC
TRBJ2-1 | many | TRBV20-1 | - | CSASLGNEQFF | TGCAGTGCTAGTCTGGGTAATGAGCAGTTCTTC
TRBJ2-7 | - | TRBV4-3 | - | CASSQTRGTTYEQYF | TGCGCCAGCAGCCAGACGAGGGGGACGACCTACGAGCAGTACTTC
TRBJ2-2 | many | TRBV7-2 | TRBD2 | CASSWEGTGELFF | TGTGCCAGCAGCTGGGAGGGAACCGGGGAGCTGTTTTTT
TRBJ2-1 | many | TRBV7-6 | - | CASSLRGARNEQFF | TGTGCCAGCAGCTTAAGGGGGGCGAGAAATGAGCAGTTCTTC
TRBJ2-7 | many | TRBV6-2/TRBV6-3 | - | CASSRGTVYEQYF | TGTGCCAGCAGCCGGGGGACAGTCTACGAGCAGTACTTC
TRBJ1-2 | many | TRBV11-2 | TRBD1 | CASSLTPATGASYGYTF | TGTGCCAGCAGCTTAACCCCAGCGACAGGGGCGAGCTATGGCTACACCTTC
TRBJ2-3 | few | TRBV15 | - | CATSRVWGRPDTQYF | TGTGCCACCAGCAGAGTTTGGGGCCGCCCAGATACGCAGTATTTT
TRBJ2-1 | many | TRBV3-1 | TRBD2 | CASSQDSLAGIELQSGEQFF | TGTGCCAGCAGCCAAGATAGCCTAGCGGGAATAGAATTACAAAGCGGTGAGCAGTTCTTC
TRBJ2-1 | - | TRBV19 | TRBD2 | CASSIVSLAGVEQFF | TGTGCCAGTAGTATAGTCTCGCTAGCGGGAGTTGAGCAGTTCTTC
TRBJ1-5 | - | TRBV5-6 | - | CASSHQEAGNQPQHF | TGTGCCAGCAGCCACCAGGAGGCGGGCAATCAGCCCCAGCATTTT
TRBJ2-5 | few | TRBV4-2 | - | CASSQIAFMDPGETQYF | TGTGCCAGCAGCCAGATCGCCTTTATGGATCCAGGAGAGACCCAGTACTTC
TRBJ2-7 | few | TRBV7-6 | - | CASSFSLSGSSPTAYEQYF | TGTGCCAGCAGCTTCTCCCTCAGCGGGTCCTCCCCTACTGCCTACGAGCAGTACTTC
TRBJ1-2 | many | TRBV2 | - | CASSVLPGHTYTF | TGTGCCAGCAGTGTCCTTCCGGGACACACATACACCTTC
TRBJ1-5 | many | TRBV19 | - | CASSRRPEEPQHF | TGTGCCAGTAGTAGACGGCCCGAGGAGCCCCAGCATTTT
TRBJ2-3 | few | TRBV4-1 | - | CASGARGNTDTQYF | TGCGCCAGCGGGGCGCGGGGTAACACAGATACGCAGTATTTT
TRBJ2-7 | many | TRBV28 | - | CASSPSSGRDDEQYF | TGTGCCAGCAGTCCCTCTTCGGGGAGAGACGACGAGCAGTACTTC
TRBJ1-5 | many | TRBV27 | - | CASSLSSSSNQPQHF | TGTGCCAGCAGTTTATCGTCCAGTTCCAATCAGCCCCAGCATTTT
TRBJ2-1 | few | TRBV11-2 | - | CASSLITSLDEQFF | TGTGCCAGCAGCCTAATAACTAGCCTGGATGAGCAGTTCTTC
TRBJ1-1 | - | TRBV25-1 | - | CASSEPWGGENTEAFF | TGTGCCAGCAGTGAGCCATGGGGGGGGGAAAACACTGAAGCTTTCTTT
TRBJ2-3 | many | TRBV6-5 | - | CASSYSVENTQYF | TGTGCCAGCAGTTACTCGGTGGAAAATACGCAGTATTTT
TRBJ2-3 | - | TRBV7-3 | TRBD2 | CASSTGAGVITDTQYF | TGTGCCAGCAGCACCGGGGCGGGAGTTATCACAGATACGCAGTATTTT
TRBJ2-5 | many | TRBV7-3 | - | CASSLTGVGTQYF | TGTGCCAGCAGCTTAACCGGCGTAGGGACCCAGTACTTC
TRBJ2-3 | many | TRBV30 | - | CAWGRHGTDTQYF | TGTGCCTGGGGGCGGCATGGGACAGATACGCAGTATTTT
TRBJ2-6 | many | TRBV11-2 | TRBD1 | CASSLWTGASGANVLTF | TGTGCCAGCAGCTTGTGGACAGGCGCCTCTGGGGCCAACGTCCTGACTTTC